This T cell receptor (beta chain) was retrieved from a study of blood T cell repertoires in COVID-19. For the study at large: There were acute and convalescent COVID-19 samples, and they came from the United States, Italy and Spain. The analysed material was cDNA or gDNA that came from T cells, B-cell-depleted T cells, or PBMCs.

This CDR3 region has 13 residues. Germline assignment: CDR1 SGHNT and CDR2 YYREEE (reference sequence). Trimming at V came to 4 bases and at J to 8 bases, leaving 5 bases not matched to a gene. Original processing methods: Cell counts per sample came from amplifying reference gene primers. Profiled with immunoSEQ multiplex PCR; TCRdb holds only in-frame clones, not every one. V and J calls and clone size are as listed in that table; D and trimming were resolved from the DNA. The profile shows roughly 260,000 clones, approximately 86% of them singletons. J is TRBJ2-1 and V is TRBV5-4, with 8 bases matching TRBD2. This TCR was sampled from a man aged 40-49 years who had recovered from COVID-19. Sequenced sample: peripheral blood. The chain's CDR3 is CASSRGGLDEQFF. The CDR3 nucleotides are TGTGCCAGCAGCCGGGGGGGCTTGGATGAGCAGTTCTTC. The variable domain in full, with the rest retrieved from reference TRBV5-4 and TRBJ2-1, is ETGVTQSPTHLIKTRGQQVTLRCSSQSGHNTVSWYQQALGQGPQFIFQYYREEENGRGNFPPRFSGLQFPNYSSELNVNALELDDSALYLCASSRGGLDEQFFGPGTRLTVL.